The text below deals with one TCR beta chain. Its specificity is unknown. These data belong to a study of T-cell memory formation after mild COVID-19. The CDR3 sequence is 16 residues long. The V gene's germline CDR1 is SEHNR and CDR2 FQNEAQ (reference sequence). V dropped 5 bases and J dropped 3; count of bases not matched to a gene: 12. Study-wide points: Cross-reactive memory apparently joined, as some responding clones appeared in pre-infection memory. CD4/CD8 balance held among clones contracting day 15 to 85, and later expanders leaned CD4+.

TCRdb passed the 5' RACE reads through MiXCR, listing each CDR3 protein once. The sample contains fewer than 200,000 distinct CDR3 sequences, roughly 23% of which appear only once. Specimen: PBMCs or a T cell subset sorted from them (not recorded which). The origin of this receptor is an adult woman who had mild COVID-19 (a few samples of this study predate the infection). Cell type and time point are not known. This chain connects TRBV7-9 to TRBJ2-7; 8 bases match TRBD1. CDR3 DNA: TGTGCCAGCAGCCACACCGGGACAGGAGCAATCTACGAGCAGTACTTC. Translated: CASSHTGTGAIYEQYF.